This passage covers 9 T cell receptor beta chains from one sample sequenced in a study of T cells after yellow fever vaccination (dated by TCRdb to the late 2010s). Library generation was performed with 5' RACE. The instrument given in TCRdb is Illumina HiSeq 2500. The raw public reads went through TCRdb reprocessing: fastp at Q25, MiXCR clone calling, in-frame beta chains kept. Rows are combined by CDR3 protein, so each entry shows the most common genes and DNA. The sample profile shows more than 55,000 distinct CDR3 sequences; around 7.4% of them were found once. 35% to 40% of the sample goes to the ten largest clones. Explained via the paper, the treatment or condition label denotes: live attenuated yellow fever vaccine strain. This specimen was CD8+ T cells sorted from PBMCs, taken 15 days after the yellow fever booster vaccination. Receptor source: a man aged 25-45 years who received the YFV17D yellow fever vaccine.

This clonotype was counted at least ten times. The CDR3, as DNA: TGTGCCAGCAGTGCGACGCTCGGACAAGTTAATGAAAAACTGTTTTTT. This translates into CASSATLGQVNEKLFF. The chain couples TRBV2 to TRBJ1-4; D is perhaps TRBD1 (5 bases). Trimming pared 4 bases from V and 4 bases from J, leaving 16 bases between. This CDR3 comprises 16 residues. Germline V CDR1 and CDR2: SNHLY, FYNNEI.

This clonotype showed up many times. The chain has TRBV7-2 and TRBJ2-7, with TRBD1 identical over 7 bases. J lost 0 bases, V lost 4 bases, and 6 bases had no gene match. Germline CDR1 and CDR2: SGHTA and FQGNSA. This CDR3 region has 15 residues. The CDR3 sequence: CASSSFRDSSYEQYF. CDR3 nucleotides: TGTGCCAGCAGCTCCTTCCGGGACAGCTCCTACGAGCAGTACTTC.

This clonotype occurred many times. The CDR3 region has the DNA TGCGCCAGCAGGACTAGCGGGGGGAACAATGAGCAGTTCTTC. Amino acids: CASRTSGGNNEQFF. This rearrangement joins TRBV5-1 to TRBJ2-1; 13 nucleotides match TRBD2. V shed 5 bases, J shed 5 bases, and the junction held 1 base outside the gene matches. CDR1 and CDR2 (germline): SGHRS, YFSETQ. CDR3 length: 14 residues.

The chain has TRBV4-3 and TRBJ2-1, with D perhaps TRBD1 (5 bases). Trimming removed 0 bases from V and 6 bases from J, with 15 bases in between. The CDR3 covers 16 residues. Germline V gene sequence: CDR1 LGHNA, CDR2 YSLEER. CDR3 protein: CASSQENLGASNEQFF. Written as DNA, the CDR3 is TGCGCCAGCAGCCAAGAGAATCTTGGGGCCTCCAATGAGCAGTTCTTC.

This clonotype was recorded many times. The CDR3 DNA is TGTGCCAGCAGTGAATATTTCCCTAGCGGGAGGACGGGGCAGTTCTTC. This translates into CASSEYFPSGRTGQFF. This chain connects TRBV25-1 to TRBJ2-1; 11 bases are shared with TRBD2. The V gene's germline CDR1 is MGHDK and CDR2 SYGVNS. The junction had 10 bases not matched to a gene; V was cut back by 0 bases and J by 12 bases. The CDR3 runs to 16 residues.

In its sample, this clonotype was seen many times. The J gene is TRBJ2-1, the V gene TRBV6-5, with D maybe TRBD2 (6 bases). The germline gives CDR1 MNHEY, CDR2 SVGAGI. The CDR3 spans 16 residues. Trimming pared 4 bases from V and 0 bases from J, leaving 13 bases between. The CDR3 DNA follows: TGTGCCAGCAGTTTCATAGCGGAAAGCTCCTACAATGAGCAGTTCTTC. Translated, it gives CASSFIAESSYNEQFF.

There are many counts of this clonotype. The V and J genes are TRBV5-6 and TRBJ2-1; 8 positions match TRBD2. V trimming: 6 bases; J trimming: 4 bases; junction bases outside the gene matches: 9. The CDR3 has 15 amino acids. Germline CDR1 reads SGHDT; CDR2 reads YYEEEE. The CDR3 sequence: CASTSSAGGYNEQFF. CDR3 DNA: TGTGCCAGCACATCGTCTGCGGGAGGATACAATGAGCAGTTCTTC.

This clonotype was recorded many times. The chain carries TRBV30 and TRBJ2-2; no clear D gene. The V gene's germline CDR1 is GTSNPN and CDR2 SVGIG (reference sequence). Between the trimmed V and J ends, which lost 4 bases and 5 bases, there was a span of 5 bases. This CDR3 is 11 amino acids long. CDR3 DNA sequence: TGTGCCTGGATGGGAACCGGGGAGCTGTTTTTT. Translation: CAWMGTGELFF.

This clonotype was recorded many times. The CDR3 sequence: CASSSSSEPYNEQFF. In DNA form, the CDR3 reads TGTGCCAGCAGCTCCTCTAGCGAACCCTACAATGAGCAGTTCTTC. J is TRBJ2-1 and V is TRBV7-9, with D tentatively TRBD2 (6 bases). CDR1 SEHNR and CDR2 FQNEAQ come from the germline V gene (reference sequence). The CDR3 extends over 15 amino acids. Trimming removed 4 bases at V and 2 bases at J, with 12 bases between.